The T cell receptor beta chain described here comes from a study of blood T cell repertoires in COVID-19. The CDR3 covers 13 residues. Trimming took 5 bases from V and 3 from J, leaving 11 bases between them. CDR1 and CDR2 from the germline V gene are LNHDA and SQIVND (reference sequence). As handled by the study authors: Using reference gene primer amplification, nucleated cell counts were estimated. Repertoires were generated with immunoSEQ multiplex PCR, while TCRdb's copy carries only in-frame clones and drops some. D and trimming were read from the DNA, whereas the V and J calls and clone size are those reported in that table. This sample has about 250,000 clones, with 65% to 90% found just once. This clone was found once.

The sequence was collected from a man aged 35 to 55 who had recovered from COVID-19. Sequencing was performed on PBMCs or T cells enriched from blood (not recorded which). The J gene is TRBJ2-7, the V gene TRBV19, with D possibly TRBD1 on 6 matching bases. The CDR3 sequence is CASSSTGGYEQYF. In DNA, the CDR3 is TGTGCCAGTAGTTCGACAGGTGGCTACGAGCAGTACTTC.